What follows describes a single T cell receptor (beta chain). Trimming removed 3 bases at V and 8 bases at J, with 14 bases between. CDR3 length: 15 residues. The germline V gene has CDR1 MNHNS and CDR2 SASEGT. The repertoire was sequenced with immunoSEQ multiplex PCR; TCRdb's copy has only in-frame clones and lacks some. The data show approximately 160,000 clones, 85% to 95% seen once. This sample stems from a study of T cell responses to AZD1222 COVID-19 vaccine. This rearrangement joins TRBV6-1 to TRBJ1-6, with D possibly being TRBD1 (5 bases). Sequencing was performed on peripheral blood, taken on day 0 of AZD1222 vaccination. This TCR derives from an adult in good health. The CDR3 reads CASSEFGQGYSPLHF. The CDR3 DNA sequence: TGTGCCAGCAGTGAGTTTGGGCAGGGTTATTCACCCCTCCACTTT.